This T cell receptor (beta chain) came from a study of blood T cells in healthy people across ages. Through a sample-barcoded 5' primer and a J-beta primer mix, a second PCR was run for roughly 7 to 11 cycles. With 12 random nucleotides, a template-switch adaptor tagged each individual cDNA molecule. The study obtained at least 3 million CDR3-containing paired-end reads from every sample. One entry per CDR3 protein, called by TCRdb with MiXCR from the 5' RACE reads. The sample lists about 1,400,000 distinct CDR3 sequences; roughly 59% were seen once. The donors, healthy Caucasians from Russia, were aged 6 to 90. Isolation of PBMCs gave at least 7 million cells per sample. This CDR3 is built from 15 residues. The germline V gene encodes CDR1 MDHEN and CDR2 SYDVKM. Between the trimmed V and J ends, which lost 7 bases and 4 bases, there was a span of 19 bases.

The V call is TRBV28, the J call TRBJ1-2; D might be TRBD1 (5 bases). Sample: blood. This clonotype was obtained from a man between 18 and 35 years old in good health. The CDR3 protein is CASTMQGPWGYGYTF. The CDR3 nucleotides are TGTGCCAGCACCATGCAGGGCCCGTGGGGCTATGGCTACACCTTC.